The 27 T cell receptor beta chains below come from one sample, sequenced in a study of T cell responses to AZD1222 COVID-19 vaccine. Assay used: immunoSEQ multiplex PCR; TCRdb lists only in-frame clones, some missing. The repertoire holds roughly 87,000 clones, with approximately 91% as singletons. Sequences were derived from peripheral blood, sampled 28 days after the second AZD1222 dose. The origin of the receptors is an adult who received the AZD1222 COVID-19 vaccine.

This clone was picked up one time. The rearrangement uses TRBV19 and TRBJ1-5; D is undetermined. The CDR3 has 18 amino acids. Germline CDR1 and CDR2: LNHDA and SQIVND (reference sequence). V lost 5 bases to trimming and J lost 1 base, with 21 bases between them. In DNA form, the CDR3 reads TGTGCCAGTAGTCCCTTGGGGATCGCTTGGGAGAGCAATCAGCCCCAGCATTTT. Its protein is CASSPLGIAWESNQPQHF.

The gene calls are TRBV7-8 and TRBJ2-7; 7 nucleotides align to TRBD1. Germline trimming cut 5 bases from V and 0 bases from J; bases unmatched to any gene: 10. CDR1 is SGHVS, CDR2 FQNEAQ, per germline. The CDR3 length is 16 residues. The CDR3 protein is CASSPRTGPSSYEQYF. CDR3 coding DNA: TGTGCCAGCAGCCCGCGGACAGGTCCATCCTCCTACGAGCAGTACTTC.

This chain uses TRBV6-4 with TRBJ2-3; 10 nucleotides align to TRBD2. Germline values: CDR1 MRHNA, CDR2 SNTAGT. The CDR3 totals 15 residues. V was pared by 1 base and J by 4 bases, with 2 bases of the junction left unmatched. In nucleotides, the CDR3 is TGTGCCAGCAGTGACTTGACTAGCGGGTCAGATACGCAGTATTTT. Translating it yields CASSDLTSGSDTQYF.

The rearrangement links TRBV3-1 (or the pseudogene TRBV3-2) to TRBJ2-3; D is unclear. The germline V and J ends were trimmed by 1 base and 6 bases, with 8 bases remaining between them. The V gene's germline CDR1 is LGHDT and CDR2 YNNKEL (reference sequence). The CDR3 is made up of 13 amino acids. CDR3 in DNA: TGTGCCAGCAGCCAAGGAGAAGCTGATACGCAGTATTTT. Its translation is CASSQGEADTQYF.

The CDR3 here is CASSSGDTAYEQYF. The CDR3 nucleotides are TGCGCCAGCAGCTCGGGGGACACTGCCTACGAGCAGTACTTC. The V call is TRBV10-1, the J call TRBJ2-7; D is perhaps TRBD1 or TRBD2 (6 bases each). Per germline, CDR1 WNHNN and CDR2 SYGVQD (reference sequence). Deletions cut 6 bases from V and 2 bases from J, with 14 bases between. The CDR3 runs 14 residues.

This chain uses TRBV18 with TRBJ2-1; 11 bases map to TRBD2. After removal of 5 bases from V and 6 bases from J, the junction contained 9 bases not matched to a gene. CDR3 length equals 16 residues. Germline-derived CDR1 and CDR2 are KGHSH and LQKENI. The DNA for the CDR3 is TGTGCCAGCTCAACCGGGACTAGCGGAGGAGGCAATGAGCAGTTCTTC. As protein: CASSTGTSGGGNEQFF.

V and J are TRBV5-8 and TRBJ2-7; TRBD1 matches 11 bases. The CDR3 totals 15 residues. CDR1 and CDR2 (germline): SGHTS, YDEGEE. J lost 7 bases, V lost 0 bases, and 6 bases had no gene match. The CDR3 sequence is CASSLAGTGGREQYF. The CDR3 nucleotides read TGTGCCAGCAGCTTGGCCGGGACAGGGGGTCGGGAGCAGTACTTC.

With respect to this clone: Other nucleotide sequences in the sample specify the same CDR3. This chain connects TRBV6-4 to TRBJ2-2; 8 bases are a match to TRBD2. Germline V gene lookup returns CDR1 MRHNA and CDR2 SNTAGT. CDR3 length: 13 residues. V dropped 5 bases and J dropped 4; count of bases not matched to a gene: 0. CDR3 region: CASSSGSTGELFF. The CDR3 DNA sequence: TGTGCCAGCAGTAGCGGGAGCACCGGGGAGCTGTTTTTT.

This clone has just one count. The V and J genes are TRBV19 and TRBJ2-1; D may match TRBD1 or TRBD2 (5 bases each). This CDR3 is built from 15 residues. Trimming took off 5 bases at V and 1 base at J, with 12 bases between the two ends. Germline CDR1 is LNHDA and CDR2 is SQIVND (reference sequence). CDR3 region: CASSLGDGSYNEQFF. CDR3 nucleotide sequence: TGTGCCAGTAGTCTGGGGGATGGGTCCTACAATGAGCAGTTCTTC.

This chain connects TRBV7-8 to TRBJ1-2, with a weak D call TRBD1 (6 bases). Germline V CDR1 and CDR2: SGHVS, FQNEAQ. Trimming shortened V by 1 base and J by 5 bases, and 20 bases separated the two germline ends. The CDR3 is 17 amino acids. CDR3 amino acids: CASSLGGATGTGYGYTF. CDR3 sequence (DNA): TGTGCCAGCAGCTTAGGGGGTGCTACAGGTACAGGGTATGGCTACACCTTC. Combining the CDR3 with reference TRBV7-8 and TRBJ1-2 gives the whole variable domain GAGVSQSPRYKVAKRGQDVALRCDPISGHVSLFWYQQALGQGPEFLTYFQNEAQLDKSGLPSDRFFAERPEGSVSTLKIQRTQQEDSAVYLCASSLGGATGTGYGYTFGSGTRLTVV.

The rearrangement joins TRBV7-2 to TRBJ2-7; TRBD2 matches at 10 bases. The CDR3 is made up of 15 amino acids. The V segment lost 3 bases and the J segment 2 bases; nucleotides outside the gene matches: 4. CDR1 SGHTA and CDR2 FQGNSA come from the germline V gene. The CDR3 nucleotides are TGTGCCAGCAGCTTCTGGACTAGCGGAACCTACGAGCAGTACTTC. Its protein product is CASSFWTSGTYEQYF.

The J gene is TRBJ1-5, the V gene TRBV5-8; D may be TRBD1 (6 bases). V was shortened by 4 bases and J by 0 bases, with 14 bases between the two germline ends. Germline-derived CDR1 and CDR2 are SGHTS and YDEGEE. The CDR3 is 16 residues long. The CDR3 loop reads CASSPGQTNSNQPQHF. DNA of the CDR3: TGTGCCAGCAGCCCAGGACAGACGAATAGCAATCAGCCCCAGCATTTT.

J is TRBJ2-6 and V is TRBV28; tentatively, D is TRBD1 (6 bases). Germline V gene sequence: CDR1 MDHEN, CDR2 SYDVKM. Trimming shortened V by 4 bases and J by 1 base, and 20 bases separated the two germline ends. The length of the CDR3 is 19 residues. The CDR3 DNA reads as TGTGCCAGCAGTTCCCCTAGGGGGTCATACCAATCTGGGGCCAACGTCCTGACTTTC. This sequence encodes CASSSPRGSYQSGANVLTF.

The CDR3 bases are TGTGCCAGCAGTACGACTAGCGGGAGGGTTAGCGGGGAGCTGTTTTTT. Amino acids: CASSTTSGRVSGELFF. The chain uses TRBV28 and TRBJ2-2; 14 positions agree with TRBD2. Germline assignment: CDR1 MDHEN and CDR2 SYDVKM. After removal of 5 bases from V and 7 bases from J, the junction contained 6 bases not matched to a gene. There are 16 residues in the CDR3.

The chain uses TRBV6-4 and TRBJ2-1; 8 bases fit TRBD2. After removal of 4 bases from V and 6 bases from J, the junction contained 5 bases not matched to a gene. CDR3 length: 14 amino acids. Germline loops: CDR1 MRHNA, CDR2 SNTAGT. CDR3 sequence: CASSGTSLFNEQFF. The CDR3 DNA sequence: TGTGCCAGCAGTGGGACTAGCCTTTTCAATGAGCAGTTCTTC.

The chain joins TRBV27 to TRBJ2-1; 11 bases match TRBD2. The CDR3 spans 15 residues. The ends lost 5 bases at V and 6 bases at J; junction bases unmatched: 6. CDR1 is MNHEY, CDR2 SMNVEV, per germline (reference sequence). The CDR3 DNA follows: TGTGCCAGCAGTCCGACTAGCGGGAAAACCAATGAGCAGTTCTTC. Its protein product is CASSPTSGKTNEQFF.

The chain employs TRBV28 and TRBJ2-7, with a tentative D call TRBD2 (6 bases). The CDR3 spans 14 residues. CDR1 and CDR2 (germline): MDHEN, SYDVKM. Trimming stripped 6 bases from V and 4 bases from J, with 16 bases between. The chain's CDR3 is CASRTTGAGYEQYF. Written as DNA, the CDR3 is TGTGCCAGCAGGACCACTGGCGCGGGGTACGAGCAGTACTTC.

This CDR3 reads CASSLGAGNTEAFF. CDR3 bases: TGTGCCAGCTCACTTGGGGCCGGGAACACTGAAGCTTTCTTT. The rearrangement uses TRBV18 and TRBJ1-1, with D perhaps matching TRBD1 (5 bases). The CDR3 consists of 14 residues. Germline CDR1 reads KGHSH; CDR2 reads LQKENI. Trimming pared 4 bases from V and 1 base from J, leaving 10 bases between.

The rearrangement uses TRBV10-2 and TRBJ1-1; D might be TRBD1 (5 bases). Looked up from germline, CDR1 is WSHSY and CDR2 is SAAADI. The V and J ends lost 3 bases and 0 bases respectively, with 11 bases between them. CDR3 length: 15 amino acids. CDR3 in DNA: TGCGCCAGCAGTGAAGGGGCTGGGGTGAACACTGAAGCTTTCTTT. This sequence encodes CASSEGAGVNTEAFF.

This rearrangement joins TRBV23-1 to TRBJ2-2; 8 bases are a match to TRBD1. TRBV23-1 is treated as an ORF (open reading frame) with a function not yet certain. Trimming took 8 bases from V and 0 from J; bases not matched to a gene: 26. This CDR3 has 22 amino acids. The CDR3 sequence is CASPSPRTGFLIPRPNTGELFF. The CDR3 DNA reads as TGCGCCAGCCCTTCACCGCGGACAGGGTTTCTAATTCCACGTCCGAACACCGGGGAGCTGTTTTTT.

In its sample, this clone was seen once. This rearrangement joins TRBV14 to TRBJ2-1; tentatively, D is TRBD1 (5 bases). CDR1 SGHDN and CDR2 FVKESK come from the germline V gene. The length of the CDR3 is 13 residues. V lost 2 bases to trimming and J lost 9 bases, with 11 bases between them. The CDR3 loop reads CASSQQGAGEQFF. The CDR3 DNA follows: TGTGCCAGCAGCCAACAAGGGGCCGGTGAGCAGTTCTTC.

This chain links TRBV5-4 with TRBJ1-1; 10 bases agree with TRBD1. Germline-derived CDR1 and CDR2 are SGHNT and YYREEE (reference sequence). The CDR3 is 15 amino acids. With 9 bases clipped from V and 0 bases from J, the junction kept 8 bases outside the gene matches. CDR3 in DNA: TGTGCCACCGCCCGGGACAGGGGCATGAACACTGAAGCTTTCTTT. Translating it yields CATARDRGMNTEAFF.

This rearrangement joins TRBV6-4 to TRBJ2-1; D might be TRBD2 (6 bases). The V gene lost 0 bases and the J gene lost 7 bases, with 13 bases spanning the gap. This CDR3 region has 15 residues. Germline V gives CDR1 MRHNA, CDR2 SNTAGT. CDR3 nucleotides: TGTGCCAGCAGTGACTCGGGAGGCAGGCCAAATGAGCAGTTCTTC. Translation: CASSDSGGRPNEQFF.

CDR3 bases: TGCGCCAGCAGCCACAGGGTTAACGCTGAAGCTTTCTTT. The encoded protein is CASSHRVNAEAFF. The chain couples TRBV4-1 to TRBJ1-1; weak D call: TRBD1 (5 bases). Germline V lookup: CDR1 MGHRA, CDR2 YSYEKL. The V and J ends lost 3 bases and 6 bases respectively, with 11 bases between them. This CDR3 region has 13 residues.

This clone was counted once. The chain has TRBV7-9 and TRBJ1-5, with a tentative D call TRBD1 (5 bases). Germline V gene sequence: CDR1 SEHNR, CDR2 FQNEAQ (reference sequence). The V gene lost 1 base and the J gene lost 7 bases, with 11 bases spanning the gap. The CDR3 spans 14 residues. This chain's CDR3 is CASSLGGRDQPQHF. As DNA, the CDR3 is TGTGCCAGCAGCTTAGGGGGAAGGGACCAGCCCCAGCATTTT.

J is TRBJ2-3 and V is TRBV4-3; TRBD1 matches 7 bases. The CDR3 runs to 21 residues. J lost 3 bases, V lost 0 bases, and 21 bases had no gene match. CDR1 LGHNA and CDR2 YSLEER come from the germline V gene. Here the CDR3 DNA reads TGCGCCAGCAGCCAAGAGTCGAGGCGGACAGGATCCTTGTGGGGGACAGATACGCAGTATTTT. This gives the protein CASSQESRRTGSLWGTDTQYF.

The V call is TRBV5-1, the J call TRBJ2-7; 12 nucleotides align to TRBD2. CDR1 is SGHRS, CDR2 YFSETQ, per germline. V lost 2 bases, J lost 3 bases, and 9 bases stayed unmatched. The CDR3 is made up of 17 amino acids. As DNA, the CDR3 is TGCGCCAGCAGCTTTGAGACTAGCGGGAGAGCGTACTACGAGCAGTACTTC. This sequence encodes CASSFETSGRAYYEQYF.